This T cell receptor beta chain was sequenced in a study of CD8+ T cells in alopecia areata. Reverse transcription of extracted RNA yielded cDNA, which provided the sequencing template. The assay was immunoSEQ multiplex PCR, and TCRdb's table has in-frame clones only and misses some. The table records around 270,000 clones, roughly 64% of them present only once. Documented treatment: oral pan-JAK inhibitor, 5-10 mg twice daily. Peripheral blood and lesional scalp punch biopsies were taken from alopecia areata patients. Trimming shortened V by 7 bases and J by 2 bases, and 18 bases separated the two germline ends. The CDR3 extends over 15 amino acids.

The receptor was derived from a human donor with alopecia areata. The sequencing here drew on CD4+ T cells sorted from blood, taken at week 24, from a patient treated with tofacitinib. This rearrangement joins TRBV23-1 to TRBJ2-7, with D perhaps matching TRBD2 (6 bases). TRBV23-1 is reported as an ORF; its role is uncertain. The CDR3 reads CASNQAQEGTYEQYF. The CDR3 DNA reads as TGCGCCAGCAACCAAGCACAGGAGGGTACCTACGAGCAGTACTTC.